This TCR beta chain was sequenced in a study of blood T cell repertoires in COVID-19. Study background: Samples representing acute and convalescent COVID-19 were sourced from the United States, Italy and Spain. Sources were T cells, B-cell-depleted T cells, or PBMCs; the material itself was cDNA or gDNA.

Per the original data handling: Estimates of nucleated cell counts were drawn from the amplification of reference gene primers. Method: immunoSEQ multiplex PCR; TCRdb's copy keeps in-frame clones and lacks some. V and J calls and clone size are those listed in that table; D and trimming were worked out from the DNA. The table shows about 8,300 clones, with 75% to 90% occurring only once. This clonotype was sampled from a human donor in a cohort sampled during active COVID-19. Sequenced input: peripheral blood.

CDR3 DNA: TGTGCCAGCGGGTTGGAGGCCGGGGAGCTGTTTTTT. This sequence encodes CASGLEAGELFF. This sequence joins TRBV28 and TRBJ2-2, with D maybe TRBD2 (5 bases). The V gene's germline CDR1 is MDHEN and CDR2 SYDVKM. Between the trimmed V and J ends, which lost 8 bases and 6 bases, there was a span of 10 bases. The CDR3 covers 12 residues.